The sequence of this T cell receptor beta chain was determined in a study of T cell repertoires in cytomegalovirus infection. At the level of the study: Through public TCR beta signatures, both CMV infection and matching HLA type were indicated. Whole-study results and caveats: It was HLA-C-restricted CMV-specific TCR beta clonotypes that dominated the response ex vivo.

TCRdb fed the reads into MiXCR, producing one record per CDR3 protein. The profile shows approximately 500,000 distinct CDR3 sequences, 30% to 40% of them singletons. In the case of this clonotype: Antigen specificity is unknown.

Sequencing used cultured PBMCs, obtained from culture after CMV antigen stimulation. The sequence derives from a human donor in good health (CMV status not recorded). Some clones in this sample may be carry-over from other donors' samples.

This CDR3 is CASSNAPGLAGNEQFF. The CDR3 region has the DNA TGTGCCAGCAGCAATGCCCCGGGACTAGCTGGGAATGAGCAGTTCTTC. The V and J genes are TRBV5-5 and TRBJ2-1, with 9 positions matching TRBD2. The CDR3 runs to 16 residues. The trim removed 4 bases at V and 7 bases at J, leaving 12 bases unmatched. In germline, CDR1 is SGHKS, CDR2 YYEKEE (reference sequence).